This T cell receptor beta chain was captured in a study of blood T cell repertoires in COVID-19. Study background: Acute and convalescent COVID-19 specimens originated in the United States, Italy and Spain. Sample material is recorded as cDNA or gDNA derived from T cells, B-cell-depleted T cells, or PBMCs.

In the original analysis: Cell counts per sample came from amplifying reference gene primers. Using immunoSEQ multiplex PCR, the repertoire was profiled, and TCRdb retains in-frame clones only, with some absent. V, J and clone size were drawn from that table, and D and trimming were deduced from the DNA. The sample has 200,000 to 300,000 clones; under 85% are singletons. Germline assignment: CDR1 KGHSH and CDR2 LQKENI. V was pared by 2 bases and J by 5 bases, with 9 bases between. The CDR3 is 13 residues long. This clonotype was obtained from a human donor in a cohort sampled during active COVID-19. The sequencing input was peripheral blood. J is TRBJ1-2 and V is TRBV18; D is undetermined. The CDR3 coding sequence is TGTGCCAGCTCACCAGAGGAGAGTTATGGCTACACCTTC. It encodes CASSPEESYGYTF.